A selection of T cell receptor beta chains follows, all from one sample in a study of CD4 T cells in relation to SARS-CoV-2 and coronaviruses. The protocol was immunoSEQ multiplex PCR, while the TCRdb copy is restricted to in-frame clones and leaves out a portion. The sample yields some 20,000 clones, around 73% seen once. Their recognized antigens are unknown. The sequenced sample consisted of CD4+ T cells from PBMCs, cultured in vitro. The receptor set was obtained from a human donor in good health. Each CDR3 is given with its conserved first and last residue. The D gene is left open where the match is weak. The size of a clone is reported for some rows only, either as once, few or many, or as a class for expanded clones.

abundance: -; j_gene: TRBJ2-1; d_gene: TRBD2; v_gene: TRBV28; CDR3nt: TGTGCCAGGGAAGGTCAAGCGGGATCAACCTCCTACAATGAGCAGTTCTTC; CDR3aa: CAREGQAGSTSYNEQFF
abundance: few; j_gene: TRBJ1-6; d_gene: -; v_gene: TRBV19; CDR3nt: TGTGCCAGTGGACCCAGGGGTAACTCACCCCTCCACTTT; CDR3aa: CASGPRGNSPLHF
abundance: -; j_gene: TRBJ1-4; d_gene: -; v_gene: TRBV7-3; CDR3nt: TGTGCCAGCAGCCACAGGGACAACCCTAAAGAGGGGAAACTGTTTTTT; CDR3aa: CASSHRDNPKEGKLFF
abundance: -; j_gene: TRBJ1-1; d_gene: -; v_gene: TRBV14; CDR3nt: TGTGCCAGCAGCCAAGGGGGCCGCTCTGAAGCTTTCTTT; CDR3aa: CASSQGGRSEAFF
abundance: -; j_gene: TRBJ2-7; d_gene: -; v_gene: TRBV4-1; CDR3nt: TGCGCCAGCAGCCGAGAAGGCGGCGGGACCTACGAGCAGTACTTC; CDR3aa: CASSREGGGTYEQYF
abundance: -; j_gene: TRBJ2-1; d_gene: -; v_gene: TRBV10-1; CDR3nt: TGCGCCAGCAGTCGGGGAGCGGAGGGGAACGATGAGCAGTTCTTC; CDR3aa: CASSRGAEGNDEQFF
abundance: few; j_gene: TRBJ2-2; d_gene: -; v_gene: TRBV5-1; CDR3nt: TGCGCCAGCAGCTGGGGTAACACCGGGGAGCTGTTTTTT; CDR3aa: CASSWGNTGELFF
abundance: -; j_gene: TRBJ2-3; d_gene: -; v_gene: TRBV2; CDR3nt: TGTGCCAGCAGGGGGGGACAGATCACAGATACGCAGTATTTT; CDR3aa: CASRGGQITDTQYF
abundance: -; j_gene: TRBJ1-2; d_gene: TRBD1; v_gene: TRBV7-9; CDR3nt: TGTGCCAGCAGCGGTAGCTCCGGGACAGGGGTTCGTGGCTACACCTTC; CDR3aa: CASSGSSGTGVRGYTF
abundance: -; j_gene: TRBJ1-2; d_gene: -; v_gene: TRBV9; CDR3nt: TGTGCCAGCAGCGTATCTAGGGACGGATATGGCTACACCTTC; CDR3aa: CASSVSRDGYGYTF
abundance: -; j_gene: TRBJ2-7; d_gene: TRBD1; v_gene: TRBV3-1/TRBV3-2; CDR3nt: TGTGCCAGCAGCCGTTTGCGGGACAGGGAGCAGTACTTC; CDR3aa: CASSRLRDREQYF